One sample yielded the 10 T cell receptor beta chains listed below, sequenced in a study of T cell clonality in common variable immunodeficiency (dated by TCRdb to the mid-2010s). The method behind the library was the immunoSEQ multiplex PCR assay. TCRdb provides this immuneACCESS table in a form limited to in-frame rearrangements. Some clones are lacking; in checked studies, under half of them reflect an unresolved V gene, and why the rest are absent is not known. Here the sample lists some 50,000 clones, none seen once only. The top ten clones comprise roughly 2% of the sample. Material: peripheral blood mononuclear cells. The receptor source for this set is a person aged 18 to 70 in good health.

This clone appeared many times. The CDR3 end lies 3 residues beyond the end of the read and is filled in from the germline J gene. The V and J genes are TRBV6-2 or TRBV6-3 and TRBJ1-4; TRBD1 matches at 7 bases. Germline V gives CDR1 MNHEY, CDR2 SVGEGT. This CDR3 is built from 14 residues. Trimming removed 5 bases from V and 8 bases from J; junction bases left unmatched: 8. CDR3 sequence reads: CASSTRQGKEKLFF. Partial CDR3 DNA: TGTGCCAGCAGTACGCGACAGGGAAAGGAAAAA.

In its sample, this clone was seen many times. The CDR3 goes on 3 residues after the read ends, and that part is filled in from the germline J gene. The chain combines TRBV18 with TRBJ1-4; 8 nucleotides agree with TRBD1. Germline values: CDR1 KGHSH, CDR2 LQKENI. The CDR3 runs to 15 residues. V dropped 3 bases and J dropped 5; count of bases not matched to a gene: 5. The CDR3 sequence is CASSPVGTGNEKLFF. CDR3 bases read: TGTGCCAGCTCACCTGTCGGGACAGGCAATGAAAAA.

This clone came up a few times. A read error may explain this, as a much larger clone is one base away. The CDR3 end is not reached by the read, which stops 3 residues before it; the germline J gene fills it in. V is TRBV7-8 and J is TRBJ2-2; tentative D call: TRBD1 (5 bases). This CDR3 spans 15 amino acids. CDR1 and CDR2 from the germline V gene are SGHVS and FQNEAQ. The CDR3 loop is CASSLTGDGANVLFF. The covered CDR3 bases are TGTGCCAGCAGCTTAACGGGTGATGGGGCCAACGTG.

This clone was seen repeatedly, ten times or more. The read is 3 residues too short to cover the CDR3 end, so that end is filled in from the germline J gene. This chain uses TRBV18 with TRBJ2-7, with D possibly TRBD1 on 6 matching bases. Germline CDR1 and CDR2: KGHSH and LQKENI. V was trimmed by 4 bases and J by 0 bases, leaving 10 bases between them. The CDR3 has 14 residues. The sequenced CDR3 bases are TGTGCCAGCTCACAGGGGACAAACTCCTACGAG. It yields the protein CASSQGTNSYE. The full-length CDR3 reads as CASSQGTNSYEQYF. Drawing the rest from reference TRBV18 and TRBJ2-7, the complete variable domain is NAGVMQNPRHLVRRRGQEARLRCSPMKGHSHVYWYRQLPEEGLKFMVYLQKENIIDESGMPKERFSAEFPKEGPSILRIQQVVRGDSAAYFCASSQGTNSYEQYFGPGTRLTVT.

This clone was found many times. The DNA ends 3 residues before the CDR3 does, and the rest of the CDR3 is filled in from the germline J gene. Within the sample, other DNA sequences also encode this same CDR3. The V call is TRBV2, the J call TRBJ1-3; perhaps TRBD1 as D (5 bases). Germline CDR1 is SNHLY and CDR2 is FYNNEI. This CDR3 is built from 16 residues. Trimming pared 8 bases from V and 0 bases from J, leaving 17 bases between. CDR3 residues: CASSGQITYSGNTIYF. CDR3 DNA, as far as it was read: TGTGCCAGCTCAGGGCAGATTACCTACTCTGGAAACACC.

This clone was detected ten times or more. One end of the junction fails to match germline, which may point to a read error. The CDR3 end falls 3 residues outside the read, so it is completed with the germline J gene. The chain employs TRBV4-2 and TRBJ1-2; the D is unclear. The CDR3 runs 17 residues. Germline values: CDR1 LGHNA, CDR2 YNFKEQ. CDR3 sequence: CASSQDLERRANYGYTF. CDR3 bases read: TGCGCCAGCAGCCAAGACCTTGAGAGAAGGGCGAATTATGGC.

With respect to this clone: Read sequence stops 3 residues before the CDR3 end, and the germline J gene provides the missing end. The chain is built from TRBV7-8 and TRBJ1-2; TRBD1 aligns across 8 bases. The V gene end was trimmed by 7 bases and the J gene end by 4 bases; junction bases not matched to a gene: 14. The germline V gene encodes CDR1 SGHVS and CDR2 FQNEAQ. CDR3 length: 16 residues. CDR3 sequence reads: CASTAGTGASGYGYTF. The DNA read from the CDR3 is TGTGCCAGCACGGCGGGGACAGGCGCCTCGGGCTATGGC.

The sample holds many counts of this clone. The CDR3 goes on 3 residues after the read ends, and that part is filled in from the germline J gene. V usage is TRBV12-5 and J usage is TRBJ1-4; no firm D call. Trimming pared 1 base from V and 1 base from J, leaving 4 bases between. The CDR3 extends over 14 amino acids. CDR1 LGHNT and CDR2 FRNRAP come from the germline V gene. The CDR3 loop is CASGLGLTNEKLFF. Partial CDR3 DNA: TGTGCTAGTGGTTTGGGTCTAACTAATGAAAAA.

This clone has a count of ten or more. The read comes to an end 3 residues before the CDR3 does, leaving the germline J gene to fill in the end. The chain couples TRBV6-1 to TRBJ1-2, with a weak D call TRBD1 (5 bases). The germline V gene encodes CDR1 MNHNS and CDR2 SASEGT. Deletions cut 2 bases from V and 4 bases from J, with 8 bases between. The length of the CDR3 is 13 residues. The DNA read from the CDR3 is TGTGCCAGCAGTGAACAGGGAACCTATGGC. The encoded protein is CASSEQGTYG. In full, the CDR3 is CASSEQGTYGYTF.

In the case of this clone: The read ends 3 residues before the CDR3 terminus; that terminus is restored from the germline J gene. J is TRBJ1-1 and V is TRBV6-2 or TRBV6-3; TRBD1 matches 9 bases. The junction had 9 bases not matched to a gene; V was cut back by 2 bases and J by 5 bases. The CDR3 has 16 amino acids. The germline V gene has CDR1 MNHEY and CDR2 SVGEGT. This chain's CDR3 is CASSYTWGDRGTEAFF. The CDR3 bases that were read are TGTGCCAGCAGTTACACGTGGGGAGACAGGGGGACTGAA.